This record concerns one T cell receptor (beta chain) sequence. Its antigen is not identified. TCRdb re-derived calls from the reads in MiXCR, one entry per CDR3 protein. The data contain around 710,000 distinct CDR3 sequences, roughly 29% of them seen just once; the ten biggest clones take up approximately 14%. This record comes from a study of T cell repertoires in cytomegalovirus infection. Whole-study findings and limits: Summed frequency of public TCR beta families distinguished CMV carriers with the relevant HLA.

The CDR3 has 15 amino acids. Germline values: CDR1 SGHRS, CDR2 YFSETQ. The V end was cut by 4 bases, the J end by 1 base, with 12 bases between. The genes are TRBV5-1 and TRBJ1-5; no firm D call. The receptor was derived from a human donor in good health (CMV status not recorded). Some clones in this sample may be carry-over from other donors' samples. Sequences were derived from cultured CD8+ T cells from PBMCs, sampled from culture after CMV antigen stimulation. The CDR3 spells CASSLDGRSNQPQHF. The CDR3 bases are TGCGCCAGCAGCCTGGACGGTAGAAGCAATCAGCCCCAGCATTTT.